The entry below gives a single T cell receptor beta chain sequence along with its context. At one end, the junction sequence differs from germline, possibly due to a read error. Germline lookup yields CDR1 SQVTM and CDR2 ANQGSEA. The CDR3 covers 12 residues. These data come from a study of blood T cell repertoires in COVID-19. As for the study in general: Whether acute or convalescent, the COVID-19 samples came from the United States, Italy and Spain. PBMCs, B-cell-depleted T cells, or T cells provided the cDNA or gDNA that made up the material.

In the authors' workflow: By means of reference gene primer amplification, nucleated cell counts were estimated. Clones were read by immunoSEQ multiplex PCR, and TCRdb kept only the in-frame ones, dropping some. The V and J calls and the clone size are those of that table, but D and trimming were determined from the DNA. The profile shows 390,000 or so clones, about 87% of them singletons. This chain uses TRBV29-1 with TRBJ2-5, with a tentative D call TRBD2 (6 bases). The sample comprised peripheral blood. The TCR sequence derives from a woman under 40 with COVID-19, enrolled during active disease. CDR3 sequence reads: CSVEAGPETQYF. The DNA of the CDR3 is TGCAGCGTAGAAGCGGGTCCAGAGACCCAGTACTTC.